These 32 T cell receptor beta chains were all obtained from the same sample, sequenced in a study of T cells in Graves' hyperthyroidism and ophthalmopathy. TCR beta CDR3 region amplification was performed from RNA transcripts. HTBI primers were employed in a first-round RT-PCR of the TCR CDR3. TCRdb re-called the multiplex PCR reads through MiXCR, storing one row per CDR3 protein. The table includes 450,000 to 600,000 distinct CDR3 sequences, less than 20% detected once. What was sequenced was blood. The receptors shown here come from a man in his forties with Graves' ophthalmopathy.

This clonotype was seen repeatedly, ten times or more. CDR3 DNA: TGTGCCAGCAGCCGACGACCCGGACTAGCGGGAGACGAGCAGTACTTC. It specifies CASSRRPGLAGDEQYF. The genes are TRBV3-1 and TRBJ2-7, with 13 positions matching TRBD2. Germline V lookup: CDR1 LGHDT, CDR2 YNNKEL (reference sequence). V shed 4 bases, J shed 5 bases, and the junction held 8 bases outside the gene matches. The CDR3 is made up of 16 amino acids.

This chain uses TRBV25-1 with TRBJ1-4; no definite D call. V lost 3 bases to trimming and J lost 8 bases, with 13 bases between them. The CDR3 has 14 residues. CDR1 and CDR2 from the germline V gene are MGHDK and SYGVNS. This chain's CDR3 is CASSDFVGGEKLFF. DNA of the CDR3: TGTGCCAGCAGTGATTTTGTAGGTGGGGAAAAACTGTTTTTT.

The rearrangement joins TRBV10-3 to TRBJ1-2; no clear D gene. V lost 6 bases and J lost 4, with 9 bases in between. Per germline, CDR1 ENHRY and CDR2 SYGVKD. The CDR3 totals 12 residues. CDR3 sequence reads: CAIRGQPYGYTF. CDR3 nucleotides: TGTGCCATCAGGGGCCAGCCCTATGGCTACACCTTC.

This clonotype was recorded a few times. This chain uses TRBV2 with TRBJ2-1; D gene uncertain. V gave up 8 bases and J gave up 6 bases, with 8 bases separating them. Looked up from germline, CDR1 is SNHLY and CDR2 is FYNNEI. There are 11 residues in the CDR3. For the CDR3, the DNA is TGTGCCAGCGGCCCCCCCAATGAGCAGTTCTTC. This sequence encodes CASGPPNEQFF.

This clonotype was counted ten times or more. This chain connects TRBV12-3 or TRBV12-4 to TRBJ2-1; a possible D gene is TRBD1 (6 bases). V was cut by 3 bases and J by 4 bases, with 13 bases left in between. The CDR3 extends over 15 amino acids. CDR3 in amino acids: CASSLAGAPYNEQFF. CDR3 bases: TGTGCCAGCAGTTTGGCAGGGGCCCCTTACAATGAGCAGTTCTTC.

This clonotype occurred many times. One end of the junction does not line up with germline, which may come from a read error. This sequence joins TRBV5-1 and TRBJ2-7; D not certain. The CDR3 is 14 amino acids. Germline lookup yields CDR1 SGHRS and CDR2 YFSETQ. DNA for the CDR3: TGTGCCAGCAGTTTAACCGGTCTCTCCTACGAGCAGTACTTC. As protein: CASSLTGLSYEQYF.

Points on this clonotype: No conserved phenylalanine or tryptophan is present at the end of the CDR3, so a read error is the likely explanation. The chain combines TRBV2 with TRBJ2-6, with 7 bases that match TRBD2. The ends lost 7 bases at V and 1 base at J; junction bases unmatched: 7. The CDR3 extends over 16 amino acids. Germline loops: CDR1 SNHLY, CDR2 FYNNEI. As DNA, the CDR3 is TGTGCCAGCACTTTGACTAGCACTTCTGGGGCCAACGTCCTGACTCTC. It is translated as CASTLTSTSGANVLTL.

The J gene is TRBJ2-2, the V gene TRBV5-1; 8 bases line up with TRBD2. The CDR3 spans 18 residues. After removal of 3 bases from V and 1 base from J, the junction contained 11 bases not matched to a gene. Germline lookup yields CDR1 SGHRS and CDR2 YFSETQ. This chain's CDR3 is CASSSALAADMNTGELFF. Here the CDR3 DNA reads TGCGCCAGCAGCTCTGCACTAGCGGCCGATATGAACACCGGGGAGCTGTTTTTT.

This clonotype was counted a few times. The chain employs TRBV4-1 and TRBJ2-5, with D perhaps TRBD1 (5 bases). Germline loops: CDR1 MGHRA, CDR2 YSYEKL. This CDR3 has 15 residues. With 3 bases removed from V and 6 bases from J, the gap between germline ends came to 17 bases. DNA of the CDR3: TGCGCCAGCAGCCACCCGGCTCAGGGAATTAAGACCCAGTACTTC. It codes for CASSHPAQGIKTQYF.

The chain is built from TRBV7-8 and TRBJ1-3; D is perhaps TRBD1 (6 bases). CDR3 size: 17 residues. Germline V CDR1 and CDR2: SGHVS, FQNEAQ. V was cut by 5 bases and J by 0 bases, with 17 bases left in between. CDR3 DNA: TGTGCCAGCAGCCGCGATATACAGGGTAACTCTGGAAACACCATATATTTT. It yields the protein CASSRDIQGNSGNTIYF. The full variable domain, completed using reference TRBV7-8 and TRBJ1-3, is GAGVSQSPRYKVAKRGQDVALRCDPISGHVSLFWYQQALGQGPEFLTYFQNEAQLDKSGLPSDRFFAERPEGSVSTLKIQRTQQEDSAVYLCASSRDIQGNSGNTIYFGEGSWLTVV.

V gene TRBV3-1 combines with J gene TRBJ2-3, with D unresolved. Trimming removed 0 bases at V and 9 bases at J, with 10 bases between. CDR1 LGHDT and CDR2 YNNKEL come from the germline V gene (reference sequence). The CDR3 covers 13 residues. The CDR3 region is CASSQDLGSTQYF. The CDR3 DNA follows: TGTGCCAGCAGCCAAGATCTGGGCAGCACGCAGTATTTT.

This clonotype appeared many times. CDR3: CASSLSLGGTQTYEQYF. Here the CDR3 DNA reads TGTGCCAGCAGTTTATCATTGGGGGGGACGCAGACCTACGAGCAGTACTTC. V gene TRBV12-3 or TRBV12-4 combines with J gene TRBJ2-7; 7 nucleotides agree with TRBD2. Trimming removed 2 bases from V and 2 bases from J; junction bases left unmatched: 12. CDR3 length equals 17 residues.

The V gene is TRBV24-1, the J gene TRBJ1-1; 9 positions agree with TRBD1. Germline assignment: CDR1 KGHDR and CDR2 SFDVKD. The CDR3 covers 16 residues. Trimming took 2 bases from V and 3 from J; bases not matched to a gene: 6. As DNA, the CDR3 is TGTGCCACCAGTGATTCGGGACAGGGAGGATACACTGAAGCTTTCTTT. Amino acid sequence: CATSDSGQGGYTEAFF.

This chain joins TRBV25-1 and TRBJ2-7, with unresolved D. The CDR3 loop spans 13 amino acids. The V gene lost 6 bases and the J gene lost 2 bases, with 11 bases spanning the gap. Germline lookup yields CDR1 MGHDK and CDR2 SYGVNS. The CDR3 here is CASRAAVTYEQYF. The DNA of the CDR3 is TGTGCCAGCAGGGCGGCAGTTACCTACGAGCAGTACTTC.

This clonotype was detected a few times. The chain combines TRBV18 with TRBJ2-7; D gene unclear. The CDR3 covers 14 residues. CDR1 is KGHSH and CDR2 is LQKENI in the germline V gene. The V gene lost 6 bases and the J gene lost 6 bases, with 18 bases spanning the gap. The CDR3 here is CASSDRPQATEQYF. Written as DNA, the CDR3 is TGTGCCAGCTCCGACCGGCCCCAGGCCACCGAGCAGTACTTC.

Note on this clonotype: At one end the junction does not follow the germline gene, possibly because of a read error. V and J are TRBV7-7 and TRBJ1-6; D uncertain. There are 13 residues in the CDR3. The V gene's germline CDR1 is SSHAT and CDR2 FNYEAQ (reference sequence). The CDR3 DNA reads as TGTGCTAGCAGCTTCGGCTCTAATTCATCCCTCCACTTT. Translation: CASSFGSNSSLHF. Combining the CDR3 with reference TRBV7-7 and TRBJ1-6 gives the whole variable domain GAGVSQSPRYKVTKRGQDVTLRCDPISSHATLYWYQQALGQGPEFLTYFNYEAQPDKSGLPSDRFSAERPEGSISTLTIQRTEQRDSAMYRCASSFGSNSSLHFGNGTRLTVT.

The V and J genes are TRBV14 and TRBJ2-2; D is perhaps TRBD2 (5 bases). The CDR3 contains 14 residues. Germline-derived CDR1 and CDR2 are SGHDN and FVKESK. V lost 3 bases and J lost 3, with 8 bases in between. The CDR3 nucleotides are TGTGCCAGCAGCCAGGAGGTGGACACCGGGGAGCTGTTTTTT. The encoded protein is CASSQEVDTGELFF.

The rearrangement uses TRBV20-1 and TRBJ2-1; the match to TRBD2 covers 13 bases. Unmatched junction bases numbered 13, after V lost 5 bases and J lost 9 bases. This CDR3 is 16 amino acids long. CDR1 and CDR2 (germline): DFQATT, SNEGSKA (reference sequence). The CDR3 bases are TGCAGTGCTCTTACCTTACTAGCGGGGGGGCGGGCTGAGCAGTTCTTC. It specifies CSALTLLAGGRAEQFF.

The table lists this clonotype with many counts. The chain combines TRBV18 with TRBJ1-1, with D tentatively TRBD1 (5 bases). The germline V gene encodes CDR1 KGHSH and CDR2 LQKENI. This CDR3 is built from 14 residues. The V and J ends lost 3 bases and 0 bases respectively, with 8 bases between them. CDR3 in DNA: TGTGCCAGCTCACCGGAAGGGGTGAACACTGAAGCTTTCTTT. This sequence encodes CASSPEGVNTEAFF.

The table lists this clonotype with many counts. The gene calls are TRBV11-2 and TRBJ1-3; the D is unclear. The V end lost 9 bases, the J end lost 0 bases, and 6 bases lay between the germline ends. This CDR3 spans 12 amino acids. Looked up from germline, CDR1 is SGHAT and CDR2 is FQNNGV. CDR3 protein: CASRSSGNTIYF. As DNA, the CDR3 is TGTGCCAGTCGGTCCTCTGGAAACACCATATATTTT.

The chain couples TRBV18 to TRBJ2-7, with TRBD2 matching 14 bases. The CDR3 extends over 16 amino acids. Germline trimming cut 2 bases from V and 4 bases from J; bases unmatched to any gene: 4. Germline V gene sequence: CDR1 KGHSH, CDR2 LQKENI. This chain's CDR3 is CASSPGTSGSGYEQYF. CDR3 in DNA: TGTGCCAGCTCACCAGGGACTAGCGGGAGTGGTTACGAGCAGTACTTC.

CDR3 region: CASSQDPGGSAYEQYF. The DNA for the CDR3 is TGTGCCAGCAGCCAAGACCCGGGGGGCAGCGCCTACGAGCAGTACTTC. The chain couples TRBV4-2 to TRBJ2-7; a possible D gene is TRBD2 (7 bases). The V gene lost 0 bases and the J gene lost 2 bases, with 14 bases spanning the gap. Germline CDR1 is LGHNA and CDR2 is YNFKEQ. CDR3 size: 16 residues.

The rearrangement uses TRBV20-1 and TRBJ1-1, with D tentatively TRBD1 (5 bases). Trimming stripped 5 bases from V and 3 bases from J, with 13 bases between. The CDR3 is made up of 13 amino acids. Germline V CDR1 and CDR2: DFQATT, SNEGSKA (reference sequence). The CDR3 loop reads CSAVGTVYTEAFF. CDR3 nucleotide sequence: TGCAGTGCTGTAGGGACGGTGTACACTGAAGCTTTCTTT.

This clonotype was detected a few times. This chain links TRBV6-1 with TRBJ2-2; D ambiguous. Looked up from germline, CDR1 is MNHNS and CDR2 is SASEGT. The CDR3 loop spans 15 amino acids. Trimming removed 5 bases at V and 4 bases at J, with 14 bases between. The CDR3 loop reads CASSLGFFSTGELFF. The CDR3, as DNA: TGTGCCAGCAGTTTGGGGTTTTTTAGCACCGGGGAGCTGTTTTTT.

There are many counts of this clonotype. This chain links TRBV30 with TRBJ2-1, with D perhaps matching TRBD1 or TRBD2 (5 bases each). This CDR3 has 16 residues. CDR1 and CDR2 from the germline V gene are GTSNPN and SVGIG (reference sequence). Between the trimmed V and J ends, which lost 6 bases and 1 base, there was a span of 19 bases. CDR3 sequence (DNA): TGTGCCTGCGGGACGGACAAAGGATCTTCCTACAATGAGCAGTTCTTC. Amino acid sequence: CACGTDKGSSYNEQFF.

A few counts support this clonotype. V usage is TRBV7-3 and J usage is TRBJ1-2, with a possible D match to TRBD1 (6 bases). This CDR3 spans 13 amino acids. The V gene's germline CDR1 is SGHTA and CDR2 FQGTGA. Trimming removed 5 bases from V and 4 bases from J, with 11 bases in between. The CDR3 protein is CASSETGLYGYTF. In DNA form, the CDR3 reads TGTGCCAGCAGCGAGACAGGTCTCTATGGCTACACCTTC.

This clonotype was counted ten times or more. This chain joins TRBV11-2 and TRBJ2-3; 13 positions agree with TRBD2. Trimming took 7 bases from V and 4 from J; bases not matched to a gene: 8. Germline lookup yields CDR1 SGHAT and CDR2 FQNNGV. The length of the CDR3 is 16 residues. CDR3 region: CASTLTGTSGADTQYF. The CDR3 coding sequence is TGTGCCAGCACCCTAACCGGGACTAGCGGGGCAGATACGCAGTATTTT. The full variable domain, with the rest looked up from reference TRBV11-2 and TRBJ2-3, is EAGVAQSPRYKIIEKRQSVAFWCNPISGHATLYWYQQILGQGPKLLIQFQNNGVVDDSQLPKDRFSAERLKGVDSTLKIQPAKLEDSAVYLCASTLTGTSGADTQYFGPGTRLTVL.

This clonotype was recorded many times. The rearrangement joins TRBV5-1 to TRBJ2-1; 12 nucleotides match TRBD1. V shed 3 bases and J 5 bases; nucleotides not matched to a gene: 3. There are 15 residues in the CDR3. CDR1 is SGHRS, CDR2 YFSETQ, per germline. The DNA of the CDR3 is TGCGCCAGCAGCTCGGGACAGGGGGCCAACAATGAGCAGTTCTTC. Protein: CASSSGQGANNEQFF.

This clonotype occurred a few times. This chain links TRBV5-1 with TRBJ2-7; no definite D call. The CDR3 is made up of 14 amino acids. The V gene lost 0 bases and the J gene lost 2 bases, with 9 bases spanning the gap. Per germline, CDR1 SGHRS and CDR2 YFSETQ. This chain's CDR3 is CASSLERHPYEQYF. CDR3 coding DNA: TGCGCCAGCAGCTTGGAGAGGCACCCCTACGAGCAGTACTTC.

This clonotype was counted ten times or more. The V and J genes are TRBV6-1 and TRBJ2-7; D remains unclear. The CDR3 length is 12 residues. In germline, CDR1 is MNHNS, CDR2 SASEGT. The germline V and J ends were trimmed by 8 bases and 5 bases, with 13 bases remaining between them. CDR3 protein: CASGSPHDEQYF. The CDR3 region has the DNA TGTGCCAGCGGATCCCCACACGACGAGCAGTACTTC.

This clonotype was picked up many times. One junction end does not reproduce the germline sequence, and a read error may be involved. CDR3 loop: CASSPTGRNSPLHF. DNA of the CDR3: TGTGCCAGCAGTCCGACAGGGCGGAATTCACCCCTCCACTTT. The rearrangement joins TRBV5-1 to TRBJ1-6; 7 bases align to TRBD1. The CDR3 covers 14 residues. Germline-derived CDR1 and CDR2 are SGHRS and YFSETQ.

The gene calls are TRBV9 and TRBJ2-1, with D maybe TRBD1 (5 bases). The length of the CDR3 is 15 residues. Between the trimmed V and J ends, which lost 2 bases and 1 base, there was a span of 10 bases. Per germline, CDR1 SGDLS and CDR2 YYNGEE. The CDR3: CASSVSGASYNEQFF. The DNA for the CDR3 is TGTGCCAGCAGCGTCTCTGGGGCGTCCTACAATGAGCAGTTCTTC.